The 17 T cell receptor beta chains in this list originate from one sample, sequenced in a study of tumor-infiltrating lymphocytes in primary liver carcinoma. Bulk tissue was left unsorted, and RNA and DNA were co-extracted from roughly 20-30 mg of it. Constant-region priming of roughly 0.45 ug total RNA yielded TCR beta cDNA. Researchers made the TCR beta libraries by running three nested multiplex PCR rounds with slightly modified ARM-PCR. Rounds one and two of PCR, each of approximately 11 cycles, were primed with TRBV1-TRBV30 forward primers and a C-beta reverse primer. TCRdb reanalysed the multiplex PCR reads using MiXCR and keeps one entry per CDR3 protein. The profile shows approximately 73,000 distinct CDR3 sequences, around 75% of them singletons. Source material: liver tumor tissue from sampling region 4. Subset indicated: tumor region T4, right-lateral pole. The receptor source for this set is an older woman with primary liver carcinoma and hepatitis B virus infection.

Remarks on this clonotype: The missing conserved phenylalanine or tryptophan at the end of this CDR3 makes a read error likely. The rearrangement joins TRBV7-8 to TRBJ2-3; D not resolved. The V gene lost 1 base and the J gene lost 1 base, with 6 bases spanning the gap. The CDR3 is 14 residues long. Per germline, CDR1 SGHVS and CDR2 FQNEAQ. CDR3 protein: CASSLVWGTDTQYL. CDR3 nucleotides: TGTGCCAGCAGCTTAGTCTGGGGCACAGATACGCAGTATTTA.

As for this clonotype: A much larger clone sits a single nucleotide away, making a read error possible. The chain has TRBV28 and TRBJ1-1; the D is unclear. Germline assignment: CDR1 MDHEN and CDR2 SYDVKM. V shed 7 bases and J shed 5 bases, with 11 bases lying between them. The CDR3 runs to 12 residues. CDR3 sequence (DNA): TGTGCCAGCAAAGAAAGGTGGACTGAAGCTTTCTTT. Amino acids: CASKERWTEAFF.

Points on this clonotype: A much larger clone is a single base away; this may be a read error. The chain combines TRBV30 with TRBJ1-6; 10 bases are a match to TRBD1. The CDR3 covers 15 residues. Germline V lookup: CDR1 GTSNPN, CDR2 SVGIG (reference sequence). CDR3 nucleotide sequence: TGTGCCTTGAGTGGCCCCGGGACAGGGGCTTCACCCCTCCACTTT. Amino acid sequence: CALSGPGTGASPLHF.

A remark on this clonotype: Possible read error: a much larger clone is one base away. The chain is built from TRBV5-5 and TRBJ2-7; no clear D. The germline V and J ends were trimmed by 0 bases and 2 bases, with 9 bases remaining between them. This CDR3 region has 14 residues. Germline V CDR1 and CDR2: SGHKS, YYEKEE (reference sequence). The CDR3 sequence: CASSLVDFTYEQYF. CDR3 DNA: TGTGCCAGCAGCTTGGTTGACTTTACCTACGAGCAGTACTTC.

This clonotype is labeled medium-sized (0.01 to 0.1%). CDR3 amino acids: CASRSGQGNSPLHF. The CDR3 nucleotides read TGCGCCAGCAGATCTGGACAGGGTAATTCACCCCTCCACTTT. The chain couples TRBV10-2 to TRBJ1-6; TRBD1 matches 8 bases. V lost 6 bases, J lost 6 bases, and 4 bases stayed unmatched. The CDR3 runs to 14 residues. Germline loops: CDR1 WSHSY, CDR2 SAAADI.

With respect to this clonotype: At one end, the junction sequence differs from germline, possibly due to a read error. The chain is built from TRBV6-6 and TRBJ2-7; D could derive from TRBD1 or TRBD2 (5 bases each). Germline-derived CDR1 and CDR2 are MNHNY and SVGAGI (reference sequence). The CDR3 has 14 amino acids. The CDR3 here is CASSYSQGTYERYF. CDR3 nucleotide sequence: TGTGCCAGCAGTTACTCGCAAGGGACCTACGAGCGGTATTTC.

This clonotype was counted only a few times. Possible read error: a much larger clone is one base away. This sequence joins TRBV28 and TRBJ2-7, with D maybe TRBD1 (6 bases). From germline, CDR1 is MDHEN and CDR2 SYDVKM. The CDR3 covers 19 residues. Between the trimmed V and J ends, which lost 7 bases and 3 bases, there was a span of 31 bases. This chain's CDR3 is CASTSQRGHINPGDYEQYF. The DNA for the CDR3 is TGTGCCAGCACTTCTCAGAGGGGACACATAAACCCTGGGGACTACGAGCAGTACTTC.

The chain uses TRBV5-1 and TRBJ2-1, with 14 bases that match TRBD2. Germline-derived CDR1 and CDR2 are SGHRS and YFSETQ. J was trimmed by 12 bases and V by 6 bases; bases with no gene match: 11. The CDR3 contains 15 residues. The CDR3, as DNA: TGCGCCAGCAATGTGGGACTAGCGGGAGCCCATGCGCAGTTCTTC. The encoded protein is CASNVGLAGAHAQFF.

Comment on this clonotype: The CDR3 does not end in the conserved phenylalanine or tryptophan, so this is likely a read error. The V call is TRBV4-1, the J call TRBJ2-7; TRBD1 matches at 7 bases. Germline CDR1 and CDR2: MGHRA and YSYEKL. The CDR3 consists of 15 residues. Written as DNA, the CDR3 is TGCGCCAGCAGCCAAGATCTTAGGGGGCAATACGGGCAGTACCTC. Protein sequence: CASSQDLRGQYGQYL.

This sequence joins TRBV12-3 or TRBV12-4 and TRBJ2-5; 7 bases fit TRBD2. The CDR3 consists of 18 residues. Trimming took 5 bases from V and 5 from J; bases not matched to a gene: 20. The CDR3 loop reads CASSPFKAGIGRTETQYF. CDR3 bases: TGTGCCAGCAGTCCCTTTAAAGCGGGGATCGGGAGAACGGAGACCCAGTACTTC.

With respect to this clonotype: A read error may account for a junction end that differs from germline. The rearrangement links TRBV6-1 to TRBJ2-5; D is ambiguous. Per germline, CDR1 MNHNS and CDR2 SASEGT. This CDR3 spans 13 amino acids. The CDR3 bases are TGTACCAGCAACCCAACGGTCCAAGAGACCCAGTACTTC. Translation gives CTSNPTVQETQYF.

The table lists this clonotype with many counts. The CDR3 bases are TGTGCCAGCAGTGACCAGACGGCTGGGGCCAACGTCCTGACTTTC. Translation gives CASSDQTAGANVLTF. The chain couples TRBV6-4 to TRBJ2-6; D is uncertain. The CDR3 is 15 residues long. Trimming took off 2 bases at V and 2 bases at J, with 7 bases between the two ends. CDR1 is MRHNA, CDR2 SNTAGT, per germline.

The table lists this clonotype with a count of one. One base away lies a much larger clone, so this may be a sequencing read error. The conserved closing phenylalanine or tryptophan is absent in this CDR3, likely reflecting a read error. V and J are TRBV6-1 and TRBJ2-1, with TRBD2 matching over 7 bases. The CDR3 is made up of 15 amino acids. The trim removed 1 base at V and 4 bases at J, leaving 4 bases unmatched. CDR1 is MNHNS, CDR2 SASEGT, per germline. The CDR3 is CASSEDGGGYNEQFL. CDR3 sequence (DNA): TGTGCCAGCAGTGAAGATGGGGGGGGGTACAATGAGCAGTTCCTC.

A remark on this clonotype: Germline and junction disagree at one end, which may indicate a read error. The CDR3 sequence: CANRGTRATEELVF. The CDR3 nucleotides read TGTGCCAACAGGGGAACTAGGGCGACCGAGGAGCTGGTTTTT. The chain employs TRBV11-3 and TRBJ2-2; the match to TRBD1 covers 7 bases. CDR1 is SGHNT, CDR2 YENEEA, per germline. The CDR3 contains 14 residues. Looking up the rest from reference TRBV11-3 and TRBJ2-2 gives the full variable domain: EAGVVQSPRYKIIEKKQPVAFWCNPISGHNTLYWYLQNLGQGPELLIRYENEEAVDDSQLPKDRFSAERLKGVDSTLKIQPAELGDSAVYLCANRGTRATEELVFGEGSRLTVL.

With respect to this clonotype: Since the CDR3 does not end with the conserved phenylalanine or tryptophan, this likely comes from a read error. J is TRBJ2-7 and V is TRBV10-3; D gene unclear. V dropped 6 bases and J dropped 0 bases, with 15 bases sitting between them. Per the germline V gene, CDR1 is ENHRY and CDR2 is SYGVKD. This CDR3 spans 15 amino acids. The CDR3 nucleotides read TGTGCCATCAGCGCAGGCCAGCAGAGCTCCTACGAGCAGTACCTC. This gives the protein CAISAGQQSSYEQYL.

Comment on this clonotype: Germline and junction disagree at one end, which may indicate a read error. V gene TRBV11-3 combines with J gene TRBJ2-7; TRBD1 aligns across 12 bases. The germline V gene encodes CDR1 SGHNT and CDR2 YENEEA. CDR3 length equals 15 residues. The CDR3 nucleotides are TGTGCCAGCAGCACCGGGACAGGGGGCAATTACGAGCAGTATTTC. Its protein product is CASSTGTGGNYEQYF.

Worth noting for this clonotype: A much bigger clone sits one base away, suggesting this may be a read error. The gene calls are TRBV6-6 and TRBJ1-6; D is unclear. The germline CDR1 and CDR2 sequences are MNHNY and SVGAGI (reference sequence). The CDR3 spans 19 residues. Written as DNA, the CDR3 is TGTGCCAGCAGTTACGGTTTCGGGGTCACAGATACCTATAATTCACCCTTCCACTTT. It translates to CASSYGFGVTDTYNSPFHF.